The 25 T cell receptor beta chains given below trace back to one sample, sequenced in a study of blood T cell repertoires in COVID-19. The table came from immunoSEQ multiplex PCR; TCRdb's copy has only in-frame clones and leaves some out. The sample lists 130,000 to 150,000 clones, 82% occurring once. The specimen sequenced was peripheral blood. The origin of the receptors is a human donor with acute or convalescent COVID-19. The donor label of this sample is uncertain.

This chain joins TRBV21-1 and TRBJ2-1; TRBD2 is the table's D call and was not checked against the DNA. TRBV21-1 is a pseudogene locus. The CDR3 runs to 17 residues. In DNA, the CDR3 is TGTGCCAGCAGCCGCTTGAGTTCCCAGGGAGGGGGGAATGAGCAGTTCTTC. This encodes CASSRLSSQGGGNEQFF.

The chain is built from TRBV3-1 (or the pseudogene TRBV3-2) and TRBJ1-6; a weak D match, TRBD1 (6 bases). Trimming removed 1 base from V and 9 bases from J, with 16 bases in between. The CDR3 is made up of 16 amino acids. Germline V gives CDR1 LGHDT, CDR2 YNNKEL (reference sequence). In nucleotides, the CDR3 is TGTGCCAGCAGCCAAGGGTCGGGGGGCTCGAGTTCACCCCTCCACTTT. It translates to CASSQGSGGSSSPLHF.

This clone was counted only a few times. The V call is TRBV6-5, the J call TRBJ1-6; D is ambiguous. The CDR3 spans 15 residues. CDR1 and CDR2 from the germline V gene are MNHEY and SVGAGI. V shed 6 bases and J shed 5 bases, with 14 bases lying between them. The CDR3: CASSRAGSDNSPLHF. As DNA, the CDR3 is TGTGCCAGCAGCCGGGCGGGGTCCGATAATTCACCCCTCCACTTT.

This clone was counted once. This rearrangement joins TRBV5-1 to TRBJ1-2; 7 bases are shared with TRBD1. Germline CDR1 is SGHRS and CDR2 is YFSETQ. The CDR3 is 14 residues long. J was trimmed by 4 bases and V by 3 bases; bases with no gene match: 6. The CDR3: CASSSSGQFYGYTF. In DNA form, the CDR3 reads TGCGCCAGCAGCTCCTCGGGACAGTTCTATGGCTACACCTTC. Filled out from reference TRBV5-1 and TRBJ1-2, the complete variable domain reads KAGVTQTPRYLIKTRGQQVTLSCSPISGHRSVSWYQQTPGQGLQFLFEYFSETQRNKGNFPGRFSGRQFSNSRSEMNVSTLELGDSALYLCASSSSGQFYGYTFGSGTRLTVV.

The chain uses TRBV7-3 and TRBJ2-3; 7 positions agree with TRBD1. CDR1 and CDR2 (germline): SGHTA, FQGTGA. J lost 3 bases, V lost 4 bases, and 7 bases had no gene match. This CDR3 region has 15 residues. The CDR3 nucleotides are TGTGCCAGCAGCTCCCGTGGACAGGAGACAGATACGCAGTATTTT. Translated, it gives CASSSRGQETDTQYF.

The chain is built from TRBV5-1 and TRBJ1-1; 8 bases match TRBD1. The CDR3 runs 14 residues. Trimming removed 6 bases from V and 5 bases from J; junction bases left unmatched: 9. Per germline, CDR1 SGHRS and CDR2 YFSETQ. The CDR3 nucleotides read TGCGCCAGCACCCCTCCAGGGGGCATAACTGAAGCTTTCTTT. It encodes CASTPPGGITEAFF.

The gene calls are TRBV4-1 and TRBJ2-1; 9 bases agree with TRBD2. The germline V gene has CDR1 MGHRA and CDR2 YSYEKL. This CDR3 region has 17 residues. Germline trimming cut 0 bases from V and 8 bases from J; bases unmatched to any gene: 11. CDR3 sequence: CASSQDVEAGGQHEQFF. CDR3 DNA sequence: TGCGCCAGCAGCCAAGATGTAGAAGCGGGGGGCCAACATGAGCAGTTCTTC.

The CDR3: CASSFRLAGGTNEQFF. CDR3 bases: TGTGCCAGCAGCTTCCGACTAGCGGGGGGTACGAATGAGCAGTTCTTC. The chain uses TRBV5-8 and TRBJ2-1, with 13 positions matching TRBD2. The germline gives CDR1 SGHTS, CDR2 YDEGEE. The CDR3 totals 16 residues. Trimming took 2 bases from V and 7 from J; bases not matched to a gene: 6.

The rearrangement joins TRBV5-1 to TRBJ1-2; TRBD1 agrees at 7 bases. This CDR3 comprises 15 residues. Germline CDR1 SGHRS, CDR2 YFSETQ. With V trimmed by 0 bases and J by 4 bases, 6 bases remained unmatched. The CDR3 sequence: CASSLGLDRVYGYTF. For the CDR3, the DNA is TGCGCCAGCAGCTTGGGCCTCGACAGGGTCTATGGCTACACCTTC.

The chain links TRBV4-1 to TRBJ2-5; TRBD2 matches 11 bases. Trimming cost V 3 bases and J 4 bases; bases outside gene matches: 4. CDR3 length: 15 residues. The germline V gene encodes CDR1 MGHRA and CDR2 YSYEKL. The CDR3 nucleotides read TGCGCCAGCAGCCAGCACGGGACTAGCGGAGAGACCCAGTACTTC. Protein product: CASSQHGTSGETQYF.

The chain recombines TRBV3-1 (or the pseudogene TRBV3-2) with TRBJ1-4; 7 nucleotides match TRBD1. CDR1 is LGHDT, CDR2 YNNKEL, per germline (reference sequence). The trim removed 6 bases at V and 8 bases at J, leaving 12 bases unmatched. The CDR3 sequence is 15 residues long. CDR3 sequence: CASSRFDRVREKLFF. In nucleotides, the CDR3 is TGTGCCAGCAGTCGATTCGACAGGGTCAGAGAAAAACTGTTTTTT.

The chain joins TRBV19 to TRBJ1-1, with D perhaps matching TRBD1 (6 bases). The CDR3 is 13 amino acids. Trimming removed 3 bases from V and 8 bases from J, with 13 bases in between. Germline V gene lookup returns CDR1 LNHDA and CDR2 SQIVND (reference sequence). CDR3 sequence reads: CASSITRGLEAFF. The CDR3, as DNA: TGTGCCAGTAGTATTACCAGGGGCTTAGAAGCTTTCTTT.

The CDR3 sequence: CASSLQDSLGQHF. CDR3 DNA sequence: TGTGCCAGCAGCCTACAGGACAGCCTCGGCCAGCATTTT. The V call is TRBV11-2, the J call TRBJ1-5, with TRBD1 as a possible D gene (6 bases). With 5 bases removed from V and 12 bases from J, the gap between germline ends came to 17 bases. The CDR3 runs to 13 residues. CDR1 is SGHAT, CDR2 FQNNGV, per germline.

Worth noting for this clone: In the same sample, other DNA sequences code for this CDR3. The chain recombines TRBV6-5 with TRBJ1-2; D unresolved. The CDR3 length is 14 residues. Trimming took off 0 bases at V and 1 base at J, with 6 bases between the two ends. The V gene's germline CDR1 is MNHEY and CDR2 SVGAGI. The CDR3 region has the DNA TGTGCCAGCAGTTACTCGGGCCGTAACTATGGCTACACCTTC. Residues: CASSYSGRNYGYTF.

The rearrangement joins TRBV6-4 to TRBJ2-1, with TRBD2 identical over 11 bases. Germline V gene data show CDR1 as MRHNA and CDR2 as SNTAGT. The trim removed 1 base at V and 12 bases at J, leaving 17 bases unmatched. CDR3 size: 18 residues. CDR3 bases: TGTGCCAGCAGTGACTGGCTGACTAGCGGGAACTTGTATGGTGGGCAGTTCTTC. Amino acids: CASSDWLTSGNLYGGQFF.

V usage is TRBV19 and J usage is TRBJ2-7; 9 bases are a match to TRBD1. Germline lookup yields CDR1 LNHDA and CDR2 SQIVND (reference sequence). J gave up 0 bases and V 3 bases, and 6 bases lay outside the gene matches. The CDR3 is 16 residues long. CDR3 nucleotide sequence: TGTGCCAGTAGTATGCCCCAACAGGGGGCCTCCTACGAGCAGTACTTC. This translates into CASSMPQQGASYEQYF. Full variable domain (rest looked up from reference TRBV19 and TRBJ2-7): DGGITQSPKYLFRKEGQNVTLSCEQNLNHDAMYWYRQDPGQGLRLIYYSQIVNDFQKGDIAEGYSVSREKKESFPLTVTSAQKNPTAFYLCASSMPQQGASYEQYFGPGTRLTVT.

The chain employs TRBV4-3 and TRBJ1-5; TRBD1 aligns across 8 bases. V gave up 6 bases and J gave up 11 bases; unmatched junction bases: 15. This CDR3 has 15 residues. Germline V gives CDR1 LGHNA, CDR2 YSLEER. The CDR3 loop is CASSQDRDDSSAQHF. The CDR3 nucleotides are TGCGCCAGCAGTCAGGACAGGGACGACTCCTCAGCCCAGCATTTT.

This chain links TRBV7-3 with TRBJ1-5; possible D gene TRBD1, 5 bases. Germline values: CDR1 SGHTA, CDR2 FQGTGA. The CDR3 has 13 amino acids. The V end lost 5 bases, the J end lost 4 bases, and 9 bases lay between the germline ends. The CDR3 sequence: CASSRDSNQPQHF. DNA of the CDR3: TGTGCCAGCAGCAGGGACTCAAATCAGCCCCAGCATTTT. The full variable domain, its missing parts supplied by reference TRBV7-3 and TRBJ1-5, is GAGVSQTPSNKVTEKGKYVELRCDPISGHTALYWYRQSLGQGPEFLIYFQGTGAADDSGLPNDRFFAVRPEGSVSTLKIQRTERGDSAVYLCASSRDSNQPQHFGDGTRLSIL.

The chain couples TRBV7-2 to TRBJ2-2, with a weak D call TRBD2 (6 bases). Germline-derived CDR1 and CDR2 are SGHTA and FQGNSA. CDR3 size: 16 residues. Between the trimmed V and J ends, which lost 1 base and 5 bases, there was a span of 14 bases. This CDR3 reads CASSLDTGAGTGELFF. The CDR3 DNA reads as TGTGCCAGCAGCTTAGACACCGGGGCGGGAACCGGGGAGCTGTTTTTT.

This rearrangement joins TRBV7-9 to TRBJ2-3, with 7 bases lining up with TRBD1. The CDR3 spans 16 residues. With V trimmed by 4 bases and J by 0 bases, 7 bases remained unmatched. CDR1 and CDR2 from the germline V gene are SEHNR and FQNEAQ (reference sequence). The CDR3: CASSSQGQISTDTQYF. The DNA for the CDR3 is TGTGCCAGCAGCTCCCAGGGACAGATTAGCACAGATACGCAGTATTTT.

The CDR3 reads CASSSLYGYTF. The CDR3 region has the DNA TGTGCCAGCAGCTCTCTCTATGGCTACACCTTC. The rearrangement joins TRBV3-1 (or the pseudogene TRBV3-2) to TRBJ1-2; D uncertain. The germline V gene has CDR1 LGHDT and CDR2 YNNKEL (reference sequence). Trimming pared 5 bases from V and 4 bases from J, leaving 5 bases between. The CDR3 runs 11 residues.

This chain connects TRBV7-2 to TRBJ1-2; 9 nucleotides agree with TRBD1. Germline V CDR1 and CDR2: SGHTA, FQGNSA. This CDR3 comprises 14 residues. The J segment lost 2 bases and the V segment lost 6 bases, leaving 4 bases of the junction unmatched. CDR3 nucleotide sequence: TGTGCCAGCAGTGGACAGGGGAGGAACTATGGCTACACCTTC. This sequence encodes CASSGQGRNYGYTF.

DNA of the CDR3: TGTGCCAGCAGCGGCGGTGGCTACACCTTC. Translated: CASSGGGYTF. The chain joins TRBV9 to TRBJ1-2, with unresolved D. The CDR3 length is 10 residues. CDR1 is SGDLS and CDR2 is YYNGEE in the germline V gene. V lost 3 bases and J lost 7, with 4 bases in between.

The chain is built from TRBV5-1 and TRBJ2-2, with a weak D call TRBD2 (6 bases). The CDR3 is made up of 16 amino acids. Trimming removed 4 bases from V and 0 bases from J, with 13 bases in between. Germline V gene sequence: CDR1 SGHRS, CDR2 YFSETQ. For the CDR3, the DNA is TGCGCCAGCAGCCCCTTGGGGGGAACGAACACCGGGGAGCTGTTTTTT. This gives the protein CASSPLGGTNTGELFF. The variable domain in full, with the rest retrieved from reference TRBV5-1 and TRBJ2-2, is KAGVTQTPRYLIKTRGQQVTLSCSPISGHRSVSWYQQTPGQGLQFLFEYFSETQRNKGNFPGRFSGRQFSNSRSEMNVSTLELGDSALYLCASSPLGGTNTGELFFGEGSRLTVL.

The chain has TRBV4-1 and TRBJ2-1, with 7 nucleotides matching TRBD1. Trimming removed 5 bases from V and 6 bases from J; junction bases left unmatched: 10. CDR3 length equals 15 residues. Germline V gene sequence: CDR1 MGHRA, CDR2 YSYEKL. CDR3 nucleotides: TGCGCCAGCAGCACTGGACAGGATTTACGCAATGAGCAGTTCTTC. The encoded protein is CASSTGQDLRNEQFF.